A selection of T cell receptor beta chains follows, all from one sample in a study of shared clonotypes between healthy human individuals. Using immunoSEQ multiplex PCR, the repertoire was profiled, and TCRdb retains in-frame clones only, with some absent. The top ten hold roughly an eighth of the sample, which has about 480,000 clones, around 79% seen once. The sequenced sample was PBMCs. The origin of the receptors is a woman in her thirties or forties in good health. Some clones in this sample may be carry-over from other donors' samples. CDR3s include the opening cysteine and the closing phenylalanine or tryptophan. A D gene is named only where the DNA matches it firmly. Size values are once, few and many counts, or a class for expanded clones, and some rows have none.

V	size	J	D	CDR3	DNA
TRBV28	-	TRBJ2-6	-	CAHRGAAGANVLTF	TGTGCTCACCGGGGGGCAGCCGGGGCCAACGTCCTGACTTTC
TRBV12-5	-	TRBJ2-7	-	CASGLVLVRDPSYEQYF	TGTGCTAGTGGTTTGGTACTTGTCAGGGACCCATCCTACGAGCAGTACTTC
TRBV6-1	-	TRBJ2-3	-	CAISRGSTDTQYF	TGTGCCATCAGCCGGGGTAGCACAGATACGCAGTATTTT
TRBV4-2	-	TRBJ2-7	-	CASSQDSGKEQYF	TGTGCCAGCAGCCAAGATTCGGGGAAGGAGCAGTACTTC
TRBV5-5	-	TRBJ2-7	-	CASSLFGSADEQYF	TGTGCCAGCAGCTTGTTTGGATCAGCGGACGAGCAGTACTTC
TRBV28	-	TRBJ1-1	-	CASSSQKRQHMNTEAFF	TGTGCCAGCAGCTCTCAAAAGAGACAGCACATGAACACTGAAGCTTTCTTT
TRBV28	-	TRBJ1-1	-	CASRLPGLVTEAFF	TGTGCCAGCAGACTCCCGGGACTAGTCACTGAAGCTTTCTTT
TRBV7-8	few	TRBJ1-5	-	CASSPEQHF	TGTGCCAGCAGCCCAGAGCAGCATTTT
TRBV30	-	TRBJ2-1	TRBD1	CAWSVGGRYNEQFF	TGTGCCTGGAGTGTAGGGGGCAGGTACAATGAGCAGTTCTTC
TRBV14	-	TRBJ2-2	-	CASSQVDRNTGELFF	TGTGCCAGCAGCCAAGTAGACAGAAACACCGGGGAGCTGTTTTTT
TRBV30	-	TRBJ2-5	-	CAWSVMGSPQETQYF	TGTGCCTGGAGTGTAATGGGGTCACCCCAAGAGACCCAGTACTTC
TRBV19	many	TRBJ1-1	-	CASSMTLNTEAFF	TGTGCCAGTAGTATGACGTTGAACACTGAAGCTTTCTTT
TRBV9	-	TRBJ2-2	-	CASSVGPVPMTNTGELFF	TGTGCCAGCAGCGTAGGCCCCGTCCCTATGACGAACACCGGGGAGCTGTTTTTT
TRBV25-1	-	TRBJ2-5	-	CASSDTGSQETQYF	TGTGCCAGCAGTGATACAGGCTCCCAAGAGACCCAGTACTTC
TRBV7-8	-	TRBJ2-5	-	CASSLAWGPQETQYF	TGTGCCAGCAGCTTAGCGTGGGGTCCCCAAGAGACCCAGTACTTC
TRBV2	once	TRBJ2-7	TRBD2	CASSAGLAGYEQYF	TGTGCCAGCAGCGCCGGCCTAGCGGGCTACGAGCAGTACTTC
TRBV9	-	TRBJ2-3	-	CASSVPGAGTDTQYF	TGTGCCAGCAGCGTCCCGGGGGCCGGCACAGATACGCAGTATTTT
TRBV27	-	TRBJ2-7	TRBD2	CASSPTGGRLLYEQYF	TGTGCCAGCAGTCCGACGGGAGGGCGTCTCCTCTACGAGCAGTACTTC
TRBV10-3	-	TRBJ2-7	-	CAISLIRQDFSYEQYF	TGTGCCATCTCCCTAATAAGACAGGACTTTTCCTACGAGCAGTACTTC
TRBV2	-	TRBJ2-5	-	CASTTQGGGETQYF	TGTGCCAGCACGACCCAAGGGGGAGGAGAGACCCAGTACTTC
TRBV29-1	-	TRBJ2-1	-	CSASTTGYEQFF	TGCAGCGCCTCCACCACTGGATATGAGCAGTTCTTC
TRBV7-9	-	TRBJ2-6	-	CASSQEVGSGANVLTF	TGCGCCAGCAGCCAAGAAGTCGGCTCTGGGGCCAACGTCCTGACTTTC
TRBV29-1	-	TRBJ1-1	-	CSDLTPLRNTEAFF	TGCAGCGACCTAACACCACTAAGGAACACTGAAGCTTTCTTT
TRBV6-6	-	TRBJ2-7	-	CASTPSGSYEQYF	TGTGCCAGCACCCCGTCGGGGTCCTACGAGCAGTACTTC
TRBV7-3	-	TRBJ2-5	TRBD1	CASSARGGGIETQYF	TGTGCCAGCAGCGCCCGAGGGGGCGGTATAGAGACCCAGTACTTC
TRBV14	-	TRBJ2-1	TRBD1	CAGSQSQGQGLSYNEQFF	TGTGCCGGCAGCCAATCGCAGGGACAGGGGCTCTCCTACAATGAGCAGTTCTTC
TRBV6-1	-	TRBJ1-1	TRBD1	CASSQGGADTEAFF	TGTGCCAGCAGTCAGGGGGGGGCGGACACTGAAGCTTTCTTT
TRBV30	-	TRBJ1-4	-	CACRQNEKLFF	TGTGCCTGCCGCCAAAATGAAAAACTGTTTTTT
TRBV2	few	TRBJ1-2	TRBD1	CASDGRGTTGRVYGYTF	TGTGCCAGCGATGGGAGGGGAACGACAGGGCGGGTCTATGGCTACACCTTC
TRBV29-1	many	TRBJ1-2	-	CSVPLGGLNYGYTF	TGCAGCGTTCCCCTGGGGGGCCTGAACTATGGCTACACCTTC
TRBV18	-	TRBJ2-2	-	CASSRLDSSAGTGELFF	TGTGCCAGCTCACGCCTGGACTCCTCAGCGGGCACCGGGGAGCTGTTTTTT
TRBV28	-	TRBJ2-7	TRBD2	CASYGGRATYEQYF	TGTGCCAGCTATGGCGGGAGGGCCACCTACGAGCAGTACTTC
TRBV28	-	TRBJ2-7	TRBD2	CASSPGLALDEQYF	TGTGCCAGCAGTCCCGGACTAGCTCTGGACGAGCAGTACTTC
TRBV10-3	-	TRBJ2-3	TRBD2	CAISEGLAASTDTQYF	TGTGCCATCAGTGAGGGACTAGCGGCTAGCACAGATACGCAGTATTTT
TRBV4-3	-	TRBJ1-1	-	CASSQGRASTEAFF	TGCGCCAGCAGCCAAGGTAGGGCCTCCACTGAAGCTTTCTTT
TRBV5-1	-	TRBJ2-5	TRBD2	CASSLGREASQETQYF	TGCGCCAGCAGCTTGGGGCGGGAGGCGTCACAAGAGACCCAGTACTTC
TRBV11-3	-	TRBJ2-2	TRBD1	CASSFWMTGATGELFF	TGTGCCAGCAGCTTTTGGATGACAGGGGCCACCGGGGAGCTGTTTTTT
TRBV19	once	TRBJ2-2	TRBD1	CASSIRQGAGELFF	TGTGCCAGTAGTATTCGGCAGGGGGCCGGGGAGCTGTTTTTT
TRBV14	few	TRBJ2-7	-	CASSQWEGQQYF	TGTGCCAGCAGCCAATGGGAAGGTCAGCAGTACTTC
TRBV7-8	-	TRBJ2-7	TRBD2	CASSLDVGTNTYEQYF	TGTGCCAGCAGCTTAGATGTGGGGACTAACACCTACGAGCAGTACTTC
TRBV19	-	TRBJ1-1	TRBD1	CASSTTGGLTEAFF	TGTGCCAGCTCAACGACAGGGGGTCTGACTGAAGCTTTCTTT
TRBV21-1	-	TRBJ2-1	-	CASSRPTSGDNNEQFF	TGTGCCAGCAGCAGACCGACTAGCGGGGACAACAATGAGCAGTTCTTC
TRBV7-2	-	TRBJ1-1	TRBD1	CASSFDRGVEAFF	TGTGCCAGCAGCTTCGACAGGGGGGTTGAAGCTTTCTTT